These 8 T cell receptor beta chains were sequenced from one sample in a study of regulatory T cells in long-lasting Graves disease. Time point given: newly diagnosed GD, antithyroid drugs for less than 3 months. PBMCs provided the RNA from which the TCR library was made. Building of the TCR beta libraries involved iRepertoire HTBI primers and Arm-PCR of CDR3 regions. Using its own MiXCR run on the multiplex PCR reads, TCRdb lists one record per CDR3 protein. The table lists over 200,000 distinct CDR3 sequences, around a sixth of them singletons, with around 13% in the top ten. The sample was also reused in another study, on T cells in Graves' hyperthyroidism and ophthalmopathy.

The sample consisted of peripheral blood mononuclear cells (PBMCs), taken at new diagnosis, from a patient treated with antithyroid drugs. The origin of the receptors is a woman in her thirties with Graves disease.

This clonotype appeared many times. V gene TRBV20-1 combines with J gene TRBJ2-2; D possibly corresponds to TRBD1 (5 bases). The CDR3 consists of 13 residues. V was clipped by 0 bases and J by 6 bases, with 8 bases between them. Germline V gene lookup returns CDR1 DFQATT and CDR2 SNEGSKA (reference sequence). The CDR3 sequence is CSAREIGAGELFF. The CDR3 DNA is TGCAGTGCTAGAGAGATAGGGGCCGGGGAGCTGTTTTTT.

Only one count was recorded for this clonotype. This likely came from a read error, as a far larger clone is one base away. This chain connects TRBV7-2 to TRBJ2-5, with a possible D match to TRBD2 (5 bases). Per the germline V gene, CDR1 is SGHTA and CDR2 is FQGNSA. V was trimmed by 8 bases and J by 5 bases, leaving 30 bases between them. There are 18 residues in the CDR3. The CDR3 protein is CASSAPPTGSPRRETQYF. CDR3 nucleotides: TGTGCCAGCTCAGCCCCCCCAACGGGGTCCCCGCGGCGGGAGACCCAGTACTTC.

This clonotype was observed at least ten times. The chain links TRBV5-1 to TRBJ2-2; 9 bases line up with TRBD2. After removal of 3 bases from V and 5 bases from J, the junction contained 2 bases not matched to a gene. The length of the CDR3 is 14 residues. Looked up from germline, CDR1 is SGHRS and CDR2 is YFSETQ. Here the CDR3 reads CASSWSGGTGELFF. The CDR3 DNA sequence: TGCGCCAGCAGCTGGAGCGGGGGGACCGGGGAGCTGTTTTTT.

About this clonotype itself: A much more abundant neighbour one base away suggests this may be a read error. This rearrangement joins TRBV7-2 to TRBJ1-3; a possible D gene is TRBD1 (6 bases). This CDR3 region has 14 residues. The germline V and J ends were trimmed by 1 base and 7 bases, with 11 bases remaining between them. CDR1 SGHTA and CDR2 FQGNSA come from the germline V gene. As DNA, the CDR3 is TGTGCCAGCAGCTTAGAGGGACACAGGAACACCATATATTTT. It codes for CASSLEGHRNTIYF.

This clonotype has only a few counts. The chain carries TRBV5-1 and TRBJ1-1; TRBD1 agrees at 7 bases. Trimming took 4 bases from V and 7 from J; bases not matched to a gene: 10. There are 14 residues in the CDR3. Germline V lookup: CDR1 SGHRS, CDR2 YFSETQ. The CDR3 loop is CASSVQGRGGEAFF. CDR3 in DNA: TGCGCCAGCAGCGTACAGGGGCGGGGAGGTGAAGCTTTCTTT.

J is TRBJ1-2 and V is TRBV12-3 or TRBV12-4; D unclear. The CDR3 extends over 14 amino acids. V lost 5 bases and J lost 4, with 14 bases in between. Here the CDR3 reads CASSVSSTSYGYTF. The CDR3 DNA reads as TGTGCCAGCAGTGTATCCAGTACTTCCTATGGCTACACCTTC.

This clonotype appeared many times. V gene TRBV6-2 or TRBV6-3 combines with J gene TRBJ2-5; D gene ambiguous. The CDR3 has 13 amino acids. V was cut by 8 bases and J by 2 bases, with 12 bases left in between. Per the germline V gene, CDR1 is MNHEY and CDR2 is SVGEGT. CDR3 coding DNA: TGTGCCAGCTGCGCCTTGGGACAAGAGACCCAGTACTTC. Translation gives CASCALGQETQYF.

This clonotype was picked up many times. The rearrangement links TRBV19 to TRBJ1-5; no firm D call. Germline V gene lookup returns CDR1 LNHDA and CDR2 SQIVND (reference sequence). The CDR3 loop spans 11 amino acids. Trimming pared 5 bases from V and 11 bases from J, leaving 10 bases between. In DNA, the CDR3 is TGTGCCAGTAGTGAAGCCACAGCCCAGCATTTT. This gives the protein CASSEATAQHF.